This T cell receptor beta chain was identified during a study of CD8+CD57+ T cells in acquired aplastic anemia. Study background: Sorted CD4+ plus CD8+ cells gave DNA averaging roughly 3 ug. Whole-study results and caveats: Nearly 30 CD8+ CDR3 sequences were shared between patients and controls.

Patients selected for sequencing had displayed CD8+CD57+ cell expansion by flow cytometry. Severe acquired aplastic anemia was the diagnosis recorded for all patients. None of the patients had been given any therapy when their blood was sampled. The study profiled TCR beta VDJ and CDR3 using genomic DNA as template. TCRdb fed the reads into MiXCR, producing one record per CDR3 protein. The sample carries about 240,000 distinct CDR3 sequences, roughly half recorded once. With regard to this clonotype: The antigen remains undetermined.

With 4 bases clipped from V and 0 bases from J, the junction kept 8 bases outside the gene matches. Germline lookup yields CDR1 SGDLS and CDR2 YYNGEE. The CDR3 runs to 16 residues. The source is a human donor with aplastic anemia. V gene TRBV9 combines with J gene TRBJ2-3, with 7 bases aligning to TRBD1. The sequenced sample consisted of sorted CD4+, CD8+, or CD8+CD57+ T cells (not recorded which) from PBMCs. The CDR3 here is CASSPTTGLSTDTQYF. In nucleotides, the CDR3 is TGTGCCAGCAGCCCAACGACAGGGTTGAGCACAGATACGCAGTATTTT.